One sample yielded the 17 T cell receptor beta chains listed below, sequenced in a study of monozygotic twins with inflammatory bowel disease. TCRdb re-called the 5' RACE reads, yielding one record per CDR3 amino acid sequence without DNA. This repertoire comprises fewer than 400,000 distinct CDR3 sequences; its ten largest clones make up roughly 5.3%. The specimen was blood. Every receptor here comes from a human donor with ulcerative colitis or Crohn's disease, or a healthy co-twin of an affected twin (not recorded which).

This rearrangement joins TRBV7-2 to TRBJ1-3. Germline assignment: CDR1 SGHTA and CDR2 FQGNSA. There are 15 residues in the CDR3. The CDR3 sequence is CASSLFVSSGNTIYF.

The chain combines TRBV30 with TRBJ1-5; TCRdb's D gene call, TRBD1, goes unchecked for lack of DNA. This CDR3 has 15 amino acids. The germline gives CDR1 GTSNPN, CDR2 SVGIG (reference sequence). The CDR3 loop is CAWSNNRDRNQPQHF.

The CDR3 sequence is CSARHTTNYGYTF. This sequence joins TRBV20-1 and TRBJ1-2. Germline V CDR1 and CDR2: DFQATT, SNEGSKA (reference sequence). The CDR3 contains 13 residues.

The chain employs TRBV15 and TRBJ2-4; TCRdb picks TRBD1, but there is no DNA to check that call. This CDR3 spans 16 amino acids. From germline, CDR1 is LNHNV and CDR2 YYDKDF (reference sequence). The CDR3 here is CATSRDRGGSLDIQYF.

The chain links TRBV5-4 to TRBJ1-1. Germline loops: CDR1 SGHNT, CDR2 YYREEE (reference sequence). This CDR3 is built from 15 residues. CDR3 sequence reads: CASSLDRSGNTEAFF.

The CDR3 reads CASSPRRGRGTHTQYF. The V call is TRBV5-1, the J call TRBJ2-3; the D gene TCRdb calls, TRBD2, cannot be checked with no DNA. The germline V gene encodes CDR1 SGHRS and CDR2 YFSETQ. The CDR3 covers 16 residues. Variable domain in full (rest from reference TRBV5-1 and TRBJ2-3): KAGVTQTPRYLIKTRGQQVTLSCSPISGHRSVSWYQQTPGQGLQFLFEYFSETQRNKGNFPGRFSGRQFSNSRSEMNVSTLELGDSALYLCASSPRRGRGTHTQYFGPGTRLTVL.

The chain is built from TRBV12-3 or TRBV12-4 and TRBJ1-1. This CDR3 is 14 amino acids long. The CDR3 loop is CASSFIGKNTEAFF.

The genes are TRBV6-2 or TRBV6-3 and TRBJ2-7. The CDR3 length is 12 residues. Germline V gene sequence: CDR1 MNHEY, CDR2 SVGEGT. This CDR3 is CASRPDFYEQYF.

This chain connects TRBV9 to TRBJ1-6; the D gene TCRdb calls, TRBD1, cannot be checked with no DNA. The germline V gene has CDR1 SGDLS and CDR2 YYNGEE. CDR3 length: 15 amino acids. CDR3 amino acids: CASSVRGQNNSPLHF. The entire variable domain, with the rest obtained from reference TRBV9 and TRBJ1-6, is as follows: DSGVTQTPKHLITATGQRVTLRCSPRSGDLSVYWYQQSLDQGLQFLIQYYNGEERAKGNILERFSAQQFPDLHSELNLSSLELGDSALYFCASSVRGQNNSPLHFGNGTRLTVT.

This chain uses TRBV27 with TRBJ2-7; the D call of TRBD1 rests on TCRdb alone, since no DNA is present to check it. Germline CDR1 reads MNHEY; CDR2 reads SMNVEV (reference sequence). The CDR3 covers 13 residues. CDR3 loop: CASSELGVSEQYF.

The rearrangement links TRBV18 to TRBJ2-1. The CDR3 covers 12 residues. Germline CDR1 and CDR2: KGHSH and LQKENI. The chain's CDR3 is CASSGVANEQFF.

V and J are TRBV12-3 or TRBV12-4 and TRBJ1-4; TCRdb reports TRBD1, a call that lacks DNA to check it against. The CDR3 contains 16 residues. This CDR3 is CASSGGSRATNEKLFF.

The J gene is TRBJ1-1, the V gene TRBV7-9. This CDR3 region has 13 residues. CDR1 and CDR2 from the germline V gene are SEHNR and FQNEAQ (reference sequence). The chain's CDR3 is CASSLRKNTEAFF.

V is TRBV5-1 and J is TRBJ2-4; TCRdb's D gene call, TRBD1, goes unchecked for lack of DNA. The CDR3 is 14 amino acids. CDR1 and CDR2 (germline): SGHRS, YFSETQ. The CDR3 loop reads CASSLAGRQDIQYF.

The chain joins TRBV19 to TRBJ2-1; TCRdb gives TRBD1 as the D gene, but with no DNA this cannot be confirmed. The CDR3 is made up of 14 amino acids. Germline V gives CDR1 LNHDA, CDR2 SQIVND (reference sequence). This CDR3 reads CASSMYRGGNEQFF.

This chain joins TRBV12-3 or TRBV12-4 and TRBJ1-2; TCRdb indicates TRBD1, and absent DNA this call remains unverified. CDR3 size: 17 residues. CDR3 loop: CASSPSGQGIHRYGYTF.

The rearrangement uses TRBV7-9 and TRBJ2-1. Germline V gives CDR1 SEHNR, CDR2 FQNEAQ (reference sequence). This CDR3 region has 15 residues. This chain's CDR3 is CASSLPQGSYNEQFF.